The sequence of this T cell receptor beta chain was determined in a study of OX40 agonist ivuxolimab in advanced cancers. Study-wide background: Dose-escalation subjects each had hepatocellular carcinoma, melanoma, renal cell or head and neck cancer. Study-wide results and limits: Among the least clonally expanded were partial responders at 0.1-3.0 mg/kg.

Regarding this clone: Its cognate antigen is unknown.

Data came from immunoSEQ multiplex PCR; TCRdb stores just in-frame clones and leaves some out. The table records tens of thousands of clones, approximately 90% of them present only once. The source of this sequence is an adult with an advanced solid tumor such as melanoma, head and neck, liver or kidney cancer. Material: CD4+ or CD8+ T cells sorted from blood, obtained in a trial of the OX40 agonist ivuxolimab.

The CDR3 DNA sequence: TGTGCCAGCAGTGACCCCGACAGGTTGCGGGGGACGAACACTGAAGCTTTCTTT. As protein: CASSDPDRLRGTNTEAFF. V and J are TRBV6-1 and TRBJ1-1, with TRBD1 as a possible D gene (6 bases). The CDR3 contains 18 residues. CDR1 is MNHNS and CDR2 is SASEGT in the germline V gene. Trimming removed 3 bases from V and 1 base from J, with 21 bases in between.